The sequence of this T cell receptor (beta chain) was determined in a study of cytomegalovirus exposure and HLA in healthy donors. Sampled while nominally healthy, donors likely had unrecorded immune exposures. Germline V CDR1 and CDR2: LGHNA, YSLEER. With 1 base removed from V and 2 bases from J, the gap between germline ends came to 12 bases. This CDR3 contains 15 residues. A multiplex PCR was run with 60 Vbeta primers and 13 Jbeta primers. TCRdb's copy holds only in-frame clones and misses some; the assay was immunoSEQ multiplex PCR. This repertoire shows over 150,000 clones, 70% to 85% found once; its top ten account for roughly 0.097%. In the case of this clone: The antigen is undetermined.

Overall study findings and caveats: The HLA-A and HLA-B alleles of most subjects were reportedly predicted accurately from TCR beta sequences. Later analysis showed TCR association rates varying by HLA locus, highest for DRB1 and lowest for HLA-C. As confirmed in vitro, a few CMV-associated chains were specific for CMV antigens.

The TCR was taken from a boy aged 2-15 years in good health and CMV-seronegative. This rearrangement joins TRBV4-3 to TRBJ2-7, with a weak D call TRBD1 (6 bases). The source material was PBMCs. DNA of the CDR3: TGCGCCAGCAGCCAAGTCAGTCAGGGGCCCTACGAGCAGTACTTC. Its translation is CASSQVSQGPYEQYF.